This TCR beta chain was sequenced for a study of shared clonotypes between healthy human individuals. Study in general: Aged between 18 and 49, the donors were a couple of women and a few men.

Several immunoSEQ plates held equal portions of the genomic DNA taken from each subset. The data were produced by immunoSEQ multiplex PCR, yet TCRdb's version contains in-frame clones alone and is incomplete. The sample includes 2 million to 2.5 million clones, more than 90% of them seen just once. Source material: naive CD4+ T cells sorted from blood. Subset in this sample: CD45RA+ positively selected. The receptor was derived from a man aged 18 to 30 in good health.

This CDR3 is CASSSPGGSGRDEQFF. The CDR3 DNA is TGTGCCAGCAGCTCCCCTGGCGGGAGTGGTCGGGATGAGCAGTTCTTC. V gene TRBV7-2 combines with J gene TRBJ2-1; 7 positions agree with TRBD2. In germline, CDR1 is SGHTA, CDR2 FQGNSA. V lost 4 bases and J lost 8; bases outside the gene matches: 14. The CDR3 contains 16 residues.